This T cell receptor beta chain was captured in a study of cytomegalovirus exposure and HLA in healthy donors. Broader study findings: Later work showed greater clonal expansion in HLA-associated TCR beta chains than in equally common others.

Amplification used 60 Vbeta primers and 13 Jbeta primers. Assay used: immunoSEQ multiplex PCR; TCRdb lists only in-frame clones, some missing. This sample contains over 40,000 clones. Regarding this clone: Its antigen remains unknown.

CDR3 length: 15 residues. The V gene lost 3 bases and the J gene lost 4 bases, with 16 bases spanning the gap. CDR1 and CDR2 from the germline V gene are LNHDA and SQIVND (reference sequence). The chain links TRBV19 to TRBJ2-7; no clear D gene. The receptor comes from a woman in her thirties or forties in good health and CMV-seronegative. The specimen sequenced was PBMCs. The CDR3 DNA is TGTGCCAGTAGTATGAGGCGAAGCTCGGATTACGAGCAGTACTTC. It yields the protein CASSMRRSSDYEQYF. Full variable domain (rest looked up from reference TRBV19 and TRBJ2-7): DGGITQSPKYLFRKEGQNVTLSCEQNLNHDAMYWYRQDPGQGLRLIYYSQIVNDFQKGDIAEGYSVSREKKESFPLTVTSAQKNPTAFYLCASSMRRSSDYEQYFGPGTRLTVT.